This T cell receptor (beta chain) was sequenced during a study of OX40 agonist ivuxolimab in advanced cancers. Describing the broader study: Ivuxolimab was a fully human IgG2 agonistic monoclonal antibody targeting the costimulatory receptor OX40 (CD134). A male proportion of approximately 83% and a mean age of approximately 60 years, ranging from about 20 to 79, were recorded for the dose-escalation cohort. Intravenous ivuxolimab was administered to patients every 2 weeks at six dose levels: 0.01, 0.1, 0.3, 1.5, 3 and 10 mg/kg. Prior anti-PD-1, anti-PD-L1 or anti-CTLA-4 therapy was permitted, and approximately 40% of dose-escalation patients had received checkpoint inhibitors. Of the 50 or so patients in dose escalation, around 20 had hepatocellular carcinoma, about 15 had melanoma, 9 had renal cell carcinoma and 9 had head and neck cancer. The monotherapy dose-escalation portion (N of about 50 patients) of the phase I ivuxolimab trial is reported in the paper. Partial responses occurred in three dose-escalation patients: two with cutaneous melanoma and one with hepatocellular carcinoma. Peripheral TCRbeta sequencing was intended to test whether TCR sequence diversity was altered and clonal T-cell expansion was caused by ivuxolimab. Results and caveats for the whole study, not just this receptor: At doses of 0.1 to 3.0 mg/kg, clonal expansion of both CD4+ and CD8+ blood T cells was observed from baseline to week 6. Antigen specificity was not determined for the clonally expanded peripheral T cells. On average, CD8+ T cells showed more expanded clones than CD4+ T cells after ivuxolimab. In partial responders in the 0.1-3.0 mg/kg groups, normalized peripheral clonal expansion was found to be among the lowest, especially among CD8+ T cells. Low levels of normalized T-cell clonal expansion were also seen in some patients who did not respond.

As encoded in the germline V gene (reference sequence), CDR1 is MNHEY while CDR2 is SMNVEV. V was cut back by 8 bases and J by 3 bases, leaving a gap of 19 bases between them. CDR3 length: 15 amino acids, cysteine to phenylalanine. CDR3 DNA only is kept here, 45 bases in frame from base 1. On this clone itself: Its binding antigen is unknown. No quality values exist for individual bases; no much larger clone is one base distant.

Patients with autoimmune disease history or receiving systemic immunosuppression were excluded from the trial. Peripheral blood for TCR sequencing was collected from all dose cohorts at baseline, on cycle 4 day 1, and on cycle 7 day 1. Samples were obtained from an open-label, multicenter, first-in-human phase I dose-escalation trial of ivuxolimab. Adults with locally advanced or metastatic head and neck squamous cell, hepatocellular, melanoma or renal cell carcinoma were enrolled in the trial. CD4+ and CD8+ T cells were sorted separately from peripheral blood before TCR sequencing. Genomic DNA was isolated from the sorted cells so that the TCRbeta CDR3 region could be sequenced. TCRbeta CDR3 regions were sequenced using the immunoSEQ Assay. TCRdb took over this immuneACCESS table, retaining in-frame rearrangements with V and J assigned. Such tables are incomplete; in checked studies, under half of the missing clones stem from an unresolved V gene, and the remainder is unexplained. Across this sample there are about 49,000 clones, with around 94% seen only once. Of the sample, more than 9.5% falls within the top ten clones.

Source: CD4+ or CD8+ T cells sorted from blood, taken in a trial of the OX40 agonist ivuxolimab. This TCR derives from an adult with an advanced solid tumor such as melanoma, head and neck, liver or kidney cancer. Recombination connected TRBV27 to TRBJ1-1; possibly the D gene is TRBD1, per 6 matching bases. The nucleotides are TGTGCCAGCTCCCAGTGGGCGGGGGCATACACTGAAGCTTTCTTT. Its translation is CASSQWAGAYTEAFF.